Sequencing of this T cell receptor (beta chain) was carried out in a study of vaccination and CD4 T cells after COVID-19. Study details: Overlapping peptides of the spike proteins of SARS-CoV-2, HCoV-NL63, HCoV-OC43 and HCoV-229E were used for cell stimulation.

CDR3 size: 15 residues. CDR1 and CDR2 (germline): LNHDA, SQIVND (reference sequence). Trimming left V 5 bases short and J 7 bases short, with 21 bases between. The Oncomine TCR Beta short-read assay was what sequenced the DNA obtained from cultured CD4+ T cells. From the PCR reads, TCRdb called clonotypes with MiXCR, one entry per CDR3 protein. The data show about 5,500 distinct CDR3 sequences, 35% to 50% seen once. Indicated treatment: approximately 11-day PBMC culture with coronavirus spike peptide pools or control peptides (ViraFEST assay). It was before the COVID-19 pandemic (2011-2018) that the unexposed donor's CD4+ T cells were collected. Before TCRs were sequenced, ViraFEST expanded antigen-specific T cells with peptide pools. Findings and caveats of the study: Detection of a median around 83% of reactive clones in convalescent patients was confined to the period after vaccination.

Turning to this clonotype: Its antigen is unknown.

The origin of this receptor is a human donor in good health. The chain recombines TRBV19 with TRBJ2-7; possibly TRBD1 or TRBD2 for D (5 bases each). Input material: CD4+ T cells from blood, cultured in vitro. CDR3 sequence reads: CASSSGTFPLWEQYF. CDR3 DNA: TGTGCCAGTAGTTCCGGGACCTTCCCCTTGTGGGAGCAGTACTTC.